This passage covers 10 T cell receptor beta chains from one sample sequenced in a study of CD8 T cells in Susac syndrome. The RNA input was roughly 0.45 to 1 ug, and it was reverse transcribed with random hexamers. TCRdb recomputed calls from the immunoSEQ multiplex PCR reads with MiXCR, one row per CDR3 protein. The data show about 200,000 distinct CDR3 sequences, nearly 95% seen once. Material for sequencing was CD4+ T cells from PBMCs. Receptors originate from a human donor with multiple sclerosis.

This chain joins TRBV12-3 or TRBV12-4 and TRBJ2-3; D is undetermined. The CDR3 length is 14 residues. V was trimmed by 6 bases and J by 6 bases, leaving 16 bases between them. The CDR3 nucleotides are TGTGCCAGCAGGCCCGGGCCAAGGGCGGATACGCAGTATTTT. Its protein product is CASRPGPRADTQYF.

J is TRBJ2-2 and V is TRBV11-3; D not certain. Trimming removed 5 bases at V and 0 bases at J, with 4 bases between. This CDR3 has 13 residues. The V gene's germline CDR1 is SGHNT and CDR2 YENEEA. Here the CDR3 reads CASSRTNTGELFF. CDR3 nucleotide sequence: TGTGCCAGCAGCCGAACGAACACCGGGGAGCTGTTTTTT.

V gene TRBV30 combines with J gene TRBJ1-5; D unclear. The CDR3 has 12 amino acids. The V gene's germline CDR1 is GTSNPN and CDR2 SVGIG (reference sequence). Trimming took off 6 bases at V and 0 bases at J, with 6 bases between the two ends. The CDR3 sequence is CACTNSNQPQHF. In nucleotides, the CDR3 is TGTGCCTGCACGAATAGCAATCAGCCCCAGCATTTT.

This chain uses TRBV9 with TRBJ1-5; the D is unclear. V was shortened by 0 bases and J by 0 bases, with 7 bases between the two germline ends. The CDR3 spans 15 residues. In germline, CDR1 is SGDLS, CDR2 YYNGEE. The CDR3: CASSVGGNSNQPQHF. As DNA, the CDR3 is TGTGCCAGCAGCGTAGGCGGTAATAGCAATCAGCCCCAGCATTTT.

The V call is TRBV20-1, the J call TRBJ1-4, with D possibly matching TRBD1 (5 bases). CDR3 size: 13 residues. CDR1 DFQATT and CDR2 SNEGSKA come from the germline V gene (reference sequence). Trimming removed 6 bases from V and 6 bases from J, with 14 bases in between. For the CDR3, the DNA is TGCAGTGCCAGTCCAGGGCAGCATGAAAAACTGTTTTTT. Its protein is CSASPGQHEKLFF.

The chain uses TRBV24-1 and TRBJ2-1; D not resolved. V was cut by 5 bases and J by 0 bases, with 7 bases left in between. This CDR3 has 14 amino acids. CDR1 is KGHDR and CDR2 is SFDVKD in the germline V gene. The CDR3 region has the DNA TGTGCCACCAGTGGGAATAGCTCCTACAATGAGCAGTTCTTC. It translates to CATSGNSSYNEQFF.

This chain joins TRBV7-3 and TRBJ2-1, with D unresolved. Trimming took off 2 bases at V and 10 bases at J, with 12 bases between the two ends. Germline loops: CDR1 SGHTA, CDR2 FQGTGA. There are 13 residues in the CDR3. The CDR3 DNA reads TGTGCCAGCAGCTTAGGGTGGGATCGGGAGCAGTTCTTC. This translates into CASSLGWDREQFF. Supplemented by reference TRBV7-3 and TRBJ2-1, the full variable domain reads GAGVSQTPSNKVTEKGKYVELRCDPISGHTALYWYRQSLGQGPEFLIYFQGTGAADDSGLPNDRFFAVRPEGSVSTLKIQRTERGDSAVYLCASSLGWDREQFFGPGTRLTVL.

The CDR3 DNA sequence: TGCAGTGCTAGAGAGGGGAGTAGGAACACTGAAGCTTTCTTT. Amino acids: CSAREGSRNTEAFF. The chain uses TRBV20-1 and TRBJ1-1; D gene ambiguous. V was clipped by 0 bases and J by 1 base, with 9 bases between them. CDR1 is DFQATT and CDR2 is SNEGSKA in the germline V gene (reference sequence). The CDR3 loop spans 14 amino acids.

The chain links TRBV30 to TRBJ2-2, with D maybe TRBD2 (6 bases). V was clipped by 7 bases and J by 3 bases, with 12 bases between them. Germline loops: CDR1 GTSNPN, CDR2 SVGIG (reference sequence). The CDR3 extends over 13 amino acids. CDR3 in DNA: TGTGCCTTCCCCCGGAGGGACACCGGGGAGCTGTTTTTT. Protein product: CAFPRRDTGELFF.

The rearrangement links TRBV20-1 to TRBJ2-1; D gene ambiguous. Trimming cost V 4 bases and J 5 bases, with 6 bases left between them. The CDR3 is 11 amino acids. The V gene's germline CDR1 is DFQATT and CDR2 SNEGSKA (reference sequence). Here the CDR3 DNA reads TGCAGTGCTAAGGGTGACAATGAGCAGTTCTTC. Translation gives CSAKGDNEQFF.